This is a list of T cell receptor beta chains from one sample in a study of identical twins. TCRdb analysed the 5' RACE reads with MiXCR anew, one entry per CDR3 protein. The table includes approximately 700,000 distinct CDR3 sequences, 18% detected once. Another study also made use of these data, one on T cells expressing NK-cell markers.

Sequencing was done on a sample of PBMCs. The receptors here all came from a woman between 18 and 29 years old in good health. Each CDR3 is given with its conserved first and last residue. The order of the fields is J gene, D gene, clone size, CDR3 length, V gene, CDR3 DNA, CDR3 protein. D genes are given only for firm matches. Size values are once, few and many counts, or a class for expanded clones, and some rows have none.

TRBJ2-1	-	-	16	TRBV5-5	TGTGCCAGCAACCGCGGAGGGCGGGGACCCTACAATGAGCAGTTCTTC	CASNRGGRGPYNEQFF
TRBJ2-7	-	-	13	TRBV20-1	TGCAGTGCTAGGGCGTTGGGCTCCTACGAGCAGTACTTC	CSARALGSYEQYF
TRBJ1-2	-	-	11	TRBV6-6	TGTGCCAGCAGTCCCGGGCTCGGCTACACCTTC	CASSPGLGYTF
TRBJ1-1	-	-	14	TRBV12-3/TRBV12-4	TGTGCCAGCAACTTAGGACGGATGAACACTGAAGCTTTCTTT	CASNLGRMNTEAFF
TRBJ2-3	TRBD2	few	15	TRBV5-6	TGTGCCAGCAGCTCAACACTAGCGGTCGAAGATACGCAGTATTTT	CASSSTLAVEDTQYF
TRBJ2-5	TRBD1	-	12	TRBV10-3	TGTGCCATCGGACAGGGAGCACAGACCCAGTACTTC	CAIGQGAQTQYF
TRBJ2-5	TRBD2	few	16	TRBV3-1	TGTGCCAGCAGCCAAGGACTAGCGGGGGCGCAAGAGACCCAGTACTTC	CASSQGLAGAQETQYF
TRBJ2-2	-	-	15	TRBV15	TGTGCCACCAGCAGAGATCGGAGGGAAGCCGGGGAGCTGTTTTTT	CATSRDRREAGELFF
TRBJ2-1	TRBD2	-	16	TRBV29-1	TGCAGCGTTGAAGCTTTAGGACTAGCGGGAAGGGGGGAGCAGTTCTTC	CSVEALGLAGRGEQFF
TRBJ2-5	TRBD2	few	17	TRBV20-1	TGCAGTGCTAGGACTAGCGGGTTGGAAATGTACCAAGAGACCCAGTACTTC	CSARTSGLEMYQETQYF
TRBJ2-3	TRBD2	many	15	TRBV28	TGTGCCAGCAGACTAGCGGGAGGCCTAGAGTTTACGCAGTATTTT	CASRLAGGLEFTQYF
TRBJ2-7	-	few	14	TRBV9	TGTGCCAGCAGCGTAGAGTCGAGCTCCTACGAGCAGTACTTC	CASSVESSSYEQYF
TRBJ2-7	TRBD2	-	17	TRBV28	TGTGCCAGCAGTTTAAGACTGGTGTCTAGCGGGGTCTACGAGCAGTACTTC	CASSLRLVSSGVYEQYF
TRBJ2-7	-	-	15	TRBV7-8	TGTGCCAGCAGCTCCCTAGCCCTGAGCTCCTACGAGCAGTACTTC	CASSSLALSSYEQYF
TRBJ2-1	-	-	16	TRBV27	TGTGCCAGCAGTTTAAGGGGGAGAATATCCTACAATGAGCAGTTCTTC	CASSLRGRISYNEQFF
TRBJ2-6	-	-	15	TRBV5-1	TGCGCCAGCAGCTTTTCCAGCTCTGGGGCCAACGTCCTGACTTTC	CASSFSSSGANVLTF
TRBJ2-3	-	-	14	TRBV20-1	TGCAGTGCTTCGTCGGGGGAGGGCACAGATACGCAGTATTTT	CSASSGEGTDTQYF
TRBJ2-1	TRBD2	few	16	TRBV6-1	TGTGCCAGCAGGCTGACGGCCGGGACTACCTACAATGAGCAGTTCTTC	CASRLTAGTTYNEQFF
TRBJ2-2	TRBD2	-	16	TRBV7-9	TGTGCCAGCAGCTTTAGCGGGGCGCGGGGCACCGGGGAGCTGTTTTTT	CASSFSGARGTGELFF
TRBJ2-2	-	-	15	TRBV7-9	TGTGCCAGCAGCTCCCGGGGCAGGAGCGTCGGGGAGCTGTTTTTT	CASSSRGRSVGELFF
TRBJ2-7	-	-	14	TRBV7-2	TGTGCCAGCAGCCTGAGCGGAAAAGTATACGAGCAGTACTTC	CASSLSGKVYEQYF
TRBJ1-5	TRBD1	-	14	TRBV20-1	TGCAGTGCCATCGACAGGGTGGGCAATCAGCCCCAGCATTTT	CSAIDRVGNQPQHF
TRBJ2-3	-	few	10	TRBV29-1	TGCAGCGTTGAAACCTCACTGAGGTATTTT	CSVETSLRYF
TRBJ1-6	-	many	15	TRBV10-3	TGTGCCATCAGTGTTTCCGCCGCGGGGGGTTCACCCCTCCACTTT	CAISVSAAGGSPLHF
TRBJ2-1	TRBD1	few	14	TRBV15	TGTGCCACCAGCTCTCCGACAGGGGGGAATGAGCAGTTCTTC	CATSSPTGGNEQFF
TRBJ2-1	-	few	14	TRBV7-2	TGTGCCAGCAGCCTATGGGGGGACGACAATGAGCAGTTCTTC	CASSLWGDDNEQFF
TRBJ1-5	-	few	15	TRBV30	TGTGCCTGGAGTGTTGAACACAGGAGCAATCAGCCCCAGCATTTT	CAWSVEHRSNQPQHF
TRBJ2-3	TRBD2	few	16	TRBV6-2/TRBV6-3	TGTGCCAGCAGTTACTCCCTAGCGGGACCCACAGATACGCAGTATTTT	CASSYSLAGPTDTQYF
TRBJ2-7	-	-	15	TRBV5-1	TGCGCCAGCAGCACCAGTGGCCAGGCCTCCTACGAGCAGTACTTC	CASSTSGQASYEQYF
TRBJ1-5	-	few	15	TRBV11-2	TGTGCCAGCAGCCTAGGAACGGCAGCTAATCAGCCCCAGCATTTT	CASSLGTAANQPQHF
TRBJ2-2	-	-	17	TRBV5-1	TGCGCCAGCAGCTTGGCCCAACACTTGGAGAACACCGGGGAGCTGTTTTTT	CASSLAQHLENTGELFF
TRBJ2-2	-	few	15	TRBV5-1	TGCGCCAGCAGCTTCGCTGTCGCGAACACCGGGGAGCTGTTTTTT	CASSFAVANTGELFF
TRBJ2-7	TRBD2	-	14	TRBV13	TGTGCCAGCAGCCTTGGACTAGAACCCTACGAGCAGTACTTC	CASSLGLEPYEQYF
TRBJ1-2	-	-	12	TRBV5-5	TGTGCCAGCAGTTACGACATCAATGGCTACACCTTC	CASSYDINGYTF
TRBJ2-1	TRBD2	once	16	TRBV3-1	TGTGCCAGCAGCCAAGTAGGGAGCGGGGCCCACAATGAGCAGTTCTTC	CASSQVGSGAHNEQFF
TRBJ2-1	-	few	17	TRBV5-1	TGCGCCAGCAGCCCTGGTCTCCTTCTGAGCTCCTACAATGAGCAGTTCTTC	CASSPGLLLSSYNEQFF
TRBJ2-1	-	-	13	TRBV20-1	TGCAGTGCTAGATTTACTAGGAGCAATGAGCAGTTCTTC	CSARFTRSNEQFF
TRBJ1-5	-	-	13	TRBV20-1	TGCAGTGGGGTACAGGGCGTGGGGACGCCCCAGCATTTT	CSGVQGVGTPQHF
TRBJ2-7	-	-	14	TRBV2	TGTGCCAGCAGTGAAGCTGATCTACTCTACGAGCAGTACTTC	CASSEADLLYEQYF
TRBJ2-3	TRBD1	-	15	TRBV12-3/TRBV12-4	TGTGCCAGCAGTCCCCCGACAGGGGGCTCGTATACGCAGTATTTT	CASSPPTGGSYTQYF
TRBJ1-2	-	-	13	TRBV29-1	TGCAGCGTTGAATTCTCCGAAGAGGTTGGCTACACCTTC	CSVEFSEEVGYTF
TRBJ2-5	TRBD2	-	16	TRBV12-3/TRBV12-4	TGTGCCAGCAGTTTACGTAGCGGGAGGGCCGGGGAGACCCAGTACTTC	CASSLRSGRAGETQYF
TRBJ1-2	-	few	13	TRBV12-3/TRBV12-4	TGTGCCAGCAGTCAAACAGGTTTCTATGGCTACACCTTC	CASSQTGFYGYTF
TRBJ1-2	-	few	15	TRBV10-3	TGTGCCATCAGCGCTGGACCGGCAGAGAACTATGGCTACACCTTC	CAISAGPAENYGYTF
TRBJ2-1	-	few	13	TRBV5-1	TGCGCCAGCAGCGGCTCGGGGGAGAGTGAGCAGTTCTTC	CASSGSGESEQFF
TRBJ2-2	TRBD2	-	17	TRBV6-5	TGTGCCAGCAGTTTCCTACAAAAAGCGGGGGGGCTTGGGGAGCTGTTTTTT	CASSFLQKAGGLGELFF
TRBJ2-7	-	-	15	TRBV20-1	TGCAGTGCTAGAGTCACGGGGACGGCAGCCTACGAGCAGTACTTC	CSARVTGTAAYEQYF
TRBJ1-5	-	-	14	TRBV20-1	TGCAGTGCCCAACGGGGGCGGAGCAATCAGCCCCAGCATTTT	CSAQRGRSNQPQHF